This T cell receptor (beta chain) was recovered during a study of blood T cells in healthy people across ages. A second PCR of about 7 to 12 cycles used a sample-barcoded 5' primer and a J-beta primer mix. Using its own MiXCR run on the 5' RACE reads, TCRdb lists one record per CDR3 protein. The sample holds fewer than 1 million distinct CDR3 sequences, about 42% seen once. Overall study results and limits: CMV status of donors was not determined, possibly confounding expanded clonotype changes.

CDR3 length equals 13 residues. The germline gives CDR1 SNHLY, CDR2 FYNNEI. Trimming cost V 7 bases and J 7 bases, with 14 bases left between them. Those donating, healthy Caucasian individuals from Russia, were aged about 6 to 95. Every participating donor contributed about 10 milliliters of peripheral blood through a draw. PBMCs, at least 7 million per sample, were isolated. This clonotype was seen more than once but under ten times. Its antigen is still unknown. This TCR derives from a man aged 60-69 years in good health. Input material: blood. This rearrangement joins TRBV2 to TRBJ1-5; D is possibly TRBD1 (6 bases). The CDR3: CASNGGAGQPQHF. The DNA for the CDR3 is TGTGCCAGCAACGGGGGGGCGGGACAGCCCCAGCATTTT.